These 22 T cell receptor beta chains were all obtained from the same sample, sequenced in a study of blood T cell repertoires in COVID-19. Sequenced by immunoSEQ multiplex PCR; TCRdb stores in-frame clones only, minus some. The top ten hold roughly 12% of the sample, which has 150,000 to 180,000 clones, roughly 84% seen once. Sequenced sample: peripheral blood. The receptors were gathered from a woman aged 55-70 years with COVID-19, enrolled during active disease.

The rearrangement links TRBV5-1 to TRBJ2-3; no clear D. V lost 4 bases and J 4 bases, leaving 10 bases between the germline ends. CDR1 is SGHRS and CDR2 is YFSETQ in the germline V gene. The CDR3 covers 13 residues. CDR3: CASSPLSADTQYF. The DNA of the CDR3 is TGCGCCAGCAGCCCCTTGTCCGCAGATACGCAGTATTTT.

This chain connects TRBV14 to TRBJ1-2; perhaps TRBD1 as D (6 bases). The CDR3 totals 16 residues. Germline loops: CDR1 SGHDN, CDR2 FVKESK. Trimming removed 1 base at V and 6 bases at J, with 18 bases between. This chain's CDR3 is CASSQVGHPTVHGYTF. CDR3 coding DNA: TGTGCCAGCAGCCAAGTGGGACACCCGACGGTACATGGCTACACCTTC.

This clone has only one observation. The chain employs TRBV5-1 and TRBJ1-2; no clear D gene. Trimming shortened V by 2 bases and J by 6 bases, and 8 bases separated the two germline ends. The CDR3 sequence is 12 residues long. The V gene's germline CDR1 is SGHRS and CDR2 YFSETQ. The CDR3 DNA reads TGCGCCAGCAGCTTCACTCATAATGGCTACACCTTC. Encoded protein: CASSFTHNGYTF.

The chain employs TRBV25-1 and TRBJ2-2, with D perhaps TRBD1 (5 bases). The V gene's germline CDR1 is MGHDK and CDR2 SYGVNS. V was clipped by 6 bases and J by 2 bases, with 7 bases between them. This CDR3 has 13 amino acids. The CDR3 nucleotides read TGTGCCAGCAGACAGGTTAACACCGGGGAGCTGTTTTTT. Amino acids: CASRQVNTGELFF.

This chain uses TRBV2 with TRBJ2-2; D is uncertain. Trimming removed 0 bases at V and 7 bases at J, with 3 bases between. In germline, CDR1 is SNHLY, CDR2 FYNNEI. The CDR3 is made up of 12 amino acids. The CDR3 DNA follows: TGTGCCAGCAGTGAAGCCAGCGGGGAGCTGTTTTTT. Translation gives CASSEASGELFF.

This clone came up once. The V and J genes are TRBV16 and TRBJ1-1, with D possibly TRBD1 on 6 matching bases. Germline-derived CDR1 and CDR2 are KGHSY and FQNENV. V shed 0 bases and J shed 5 bases, with 10 bases lying between them. The CDR3 is 14 residues long. As DNA, the CDR3 is TGTGCCAGCAGCCAATCGTCGAGGGGGACTGAAGCTTTCTTT. Translated, it gives CASSQSSRGTEAFF.

The chain uses TRBV5-6 and TRBJ1-6; perhaps TRBD1 as D (5 bases). V gave up 5 bases and J gave up 4 bases, with 13 bases separating them. The CDR3 totals 15 residues. Germline V gives CDR1 SGHDT, CDR2 YYEEEE. This CDR3 is CASSYQGPYNSPLHF. In DNA, the CDR3 is TGTGCCAGCAGTTACCAGGGTCCTTATAATTCACCCCTCCACTTT. Variable domain in full (rest from reference TRBV5-6 and TRBJ1-6): DAGVTQSPTHLIKTRGQQVTLRCSPKSGHDTVSWYQQALGQGPQFIFQYYEEEERQRGNFPDRFSGHQFPNYSSELNVNALLLGDSALYLCASSYQGPYNSPLHFGNGTRLTVT.

The gene calls are TRBV19 and TRBJ2-1; TRBD2 agrees at 12 bases. This CDR3 contains 17 residues. V shed 5 bases and J 6 bases; nucleotides not matched to a gene: 11. The V gene's germline CDR1 is LNHDA and CDR2 SQIVND (reference sequence). CDR3: CASSPPKLAGGGNEQFF. The CDR3 nucleotides are TGTGCCAGTAGTCCGCCGAAACTAGCGGGAGGCGGCAATGAGCAGTTCTTC.

This chain links TRBV5-4 with TRBJ1-2, with D unclear. V lost 0 bases and J lost 4, with 4 bases in between. This CDR3 has 12 residues. Germline CDR1 reads SGHNT; CDR2 reads YYREEE (reference sequence). The CDR3 protein is CASSLDSYGYTF. The DNA of the CDR3 is TGTGCCAGCAGCTTGGACAGCTATGGCTACACCTTC. Full variable domain (remainder filled in from reference TRBV5-4 and TRBJ1-2): ETGVTQSPTHLIKTRGQQVTLRCSSQSGHNTVSWYQQALGQGPQFIFQYYREEENGRGNFPPRFSGLQFPNYSSELNVNALELDDSALYLCASSLDSYGYTFGSGTRLTVV.

This chain links TRBV19 with TRBJ2-1; 10 bases line up with TRBD1. CDR1 is LNHDA and CDR2 is SQIVND in the germline V gene (reference sequence). The V gene end was trimmed by 6 bases and the J gene end by 7 bases; junction bases not matched to a gene: 9. This CDR3 is 15 amino acids long. The DNA for the CDR3 is TGTGCCAGTAGCAGGACAGGGGGGAGTCTTAATGAGCAGTTCTTC. Translating gives CASSRTGGSLNEQFF.

The table lists this clone with a count of one. This sequence joins TRBV11-1 and TRBJ2-1; D gene ambiguous. This CDR3 spans 15 amino acids. V was pared by 3 bases and J by 4 bases, with 13 bases between. The germline gives CDR1 SGHAT, CDR2 FQDESV (reference sequence). The CDR3 coding sequence is TGTGCCAGCAGCTTCGACTCTACGACGTACAATGAGCAGTTCTTC. Protein: CASSFDSTTYNEQFF.

The gene calls are TRBV9 and TRBJ1-2; D not certain. The germline V gene encodes CDR1 SGDLS and CDR2 YYNGEE. The CDR3 consists of 13 residues. The V and J ends lost 2 bases and 4 bases respectively, with 9 bases between them. Written as DNA, the CDR3 is TGTGCCAGCAGCGTCATGGACTCCTATGGCTACACCTTC. It yields the protein CASSVMDSYGYTF.

The chain joins TRBV2 to TRBJ1-1; D not resolved. V lost 6 bases, J lost 1 base, and 12 bases lay in between. The length of the CDR3 is 14 residues. From germline, CDR1 is SNHLY and CDR2 FYNNEI. In DNA, the CDR3 is TGTGCCAGCAGACCGGGCCTAGCGAACACTGAAGCTTTCTTT. Protein product: CASRPGLANTEAFF.

This chain joins TRBV6-4 and TRBJ2-5; 10 positions agree with TRBD2. The CDR3 totals 15 residues. Per the germline V gene, CDR1 is MRHNA and CDR2 is SNTAGT. Trimming at V came to 4 bases and at J to 5 bases, leaving 7 bases not matched to a gene. The CDR3 loop reads CASSAGLAEGETQYF. The CDR3 nucleotides read TGTGCCAGCAGTGCTGGACTAGCGGAGGGGGAGACCCAGTACTTC.

This clone occurred a few times. The chain has TRBV7-3 and TRBJ1-1, with D perhaps matching TRBD1 (5 bases). The germline V gene encodes CDR1 SGHTA and CDR2 FQGTGA. This CDR3 spans 15 amino acids. The germline V and J ends were trimmed by 2 bases and 1 base, with 11 bases remaining between them. The CDR3 here is CASSLLPTGNTEAFF. The CDR3 DNA reads as TGTGCCAGCAGCTTACTCCCCACAGGGAACACTGAAGCTTTCTTT.

The chain carries TRBV27 and TRBJ1-4; D remains ambiguous. There are 13 residues in the CDR3. Trimming removed 5 bases at V and 5 bases at J, with 9 bases between. Germline CDR1 is MNHEY and CDR2 is SMNVEV (reference sequence). CDR3 coding DNA: TGTGCCAGCAGTCCCCGAGTCAATGAAAAACTGTTTTTT. Translated: CASSPRVNEKLFF. The variable domain in full, completed from reference TRBV27 and TRBJ1-4, reads EAQVTQNPRYLITVTGKKLTVTCSQNMNHEYMSWYRQDPGLGLRQIYYSMNVEVTDKGDVPEGYKVSRKEKRNFPLILESPSPNQTSLYFCASSPRVNEKLFFGSGTQLSVL.

The rearrangement uses TRBV11-2 and TRBJ1-2; no clear D gene. Germline CDR1 SGHAT, CDR2 FQNNGV. The CDR3 length is 14 residues. V was cut by 5 bases and J by 7 bases, with 17 bases left in between. CDR3 nucleotides: TGTGCCAGCAGCCCCCTGGCGGGAAGGCTTGGCTACACCTTC. It is translated as CASSPLAGRLGYTF.

CDR3 DNA: TGTGCCAGCAGCTTGGAGGCTAGCGGGAGCTACGAGCAGTACTTC. Its protein product is CASSLEASGSYEQYF. The chain uses TRBV5-8 and TRBJ2-7, with 10 bases lining up with TRBD2. The CDR3 spans 15 residues. CDR1 and CDR2 from the germline V gene are SGHTS and YDEGEE. With 0 bases clipped from V and 3 bases from J, the junction kept 3 bases outside the gene matches. Based on the CDR3 plus reference TRBV5-8 and TRBJ2-7, the full variable domain is EAGVTQSPTHLIKTRGQQATLRCSPISGHTSVYWYQQALGLGLQFLLWYDEGEERNRGNFPPRFSGRQFPNYSSELNVNALELEDSALYLCASSLEASGSYEQYFGPGTRLTVT.

This rearrangement joins TRBV10-1 to TRBJ2-2; the match to TRBD1 covers 9 bases. Germline trimming cut 6 bases from V and 0 bases from J; bases unmatched to any gene: 5. The germline CDR1 and CDR2 sequences are WNHNN and SYGVQD (reference sequence). The CDR3 contains 16 residues. The CDR3 spells CASSETGGPNTGELFF. The CDR3 DNA reads as TGCGCCAGCAGCGAGACAGGGGGTCCGAACACCGGGGAGCTGTTTTTT.

The V call is TRBV3-1 (or the pseudogene TRBV3-2), the J call TRBJ1-3; D is ambiguous. Trimming took off 6 bases at V and 0 bases at J, with 15 bases between the two ends. The CDR3 runs to 16 residues. Germline-derived CDR1 and CDR2 are LGHDT and YNNKEL (reference sequence). In DNA form, the CDR3 reads TGTGCCAGCAGTAGATCCGGAGGAATCTCTGGAAACACCATATATTTT. Translated: CASSRSGGISGNTIYF.

This chain joins TRBV5-4 and TRBJ1-4, with 8 bases aligning to TRBD1. The germline CDR1 and CDR2 sequences are SGHNT and YYREEE (reference sequence). The length of the CDR3 is 15 residues. V shed 0 bases and J 7 bases; nucleotides not matched to a gene: 5. The CDR3 region is CASSLAGGISEKLFF. The CDR3 DNA is TGTGCCAGCAGCTTGGCAGGGGGCATTAGTGAAAAACTGTTTTTT.

The genes are TRBV5-4 and TRBJ2-2, with D possibly being TRBD1 (6 bases). Germline lookup yields CDR1 SGHNT and CDR2 YYREEE (reference sequence). This CDR3 spans 16 amino acids. V was shortened by 0 bases and J by 1 base, with 10 bases between the two germline ends. CDR3 DNA: TGTGCCAGCAGCTTGGGAGTGGGACAGAACACCGGGGAGCTGTTTTTT. Amino acid sequence: CASSLGVGQNTGELFF. The full variable domain, in which reference TRBV5-4 and TRBJ2-2 provide the parts outside the CDR3, is ETGVTQSPTHLIKTRGQQVTLRCSSQSGHNTVSWYQQALGQGPQFIFQYYREEENGRGNFPPRFSGLQFPNYSSELNVNALELDDSALYLCASSLGVGQNTGELFFGEGSRLTVL.